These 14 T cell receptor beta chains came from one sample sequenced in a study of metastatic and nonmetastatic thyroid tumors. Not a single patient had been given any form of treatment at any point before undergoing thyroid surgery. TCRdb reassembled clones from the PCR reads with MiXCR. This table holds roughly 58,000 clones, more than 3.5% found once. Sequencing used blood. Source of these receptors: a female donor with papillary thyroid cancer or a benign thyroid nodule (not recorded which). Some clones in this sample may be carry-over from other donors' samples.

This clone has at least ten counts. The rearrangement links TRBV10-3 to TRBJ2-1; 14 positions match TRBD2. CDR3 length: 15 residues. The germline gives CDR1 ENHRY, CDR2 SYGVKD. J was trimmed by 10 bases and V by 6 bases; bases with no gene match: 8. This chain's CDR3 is CAIRSGTSGRREQFF. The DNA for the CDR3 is TGTGCCATCAGGTCCGGGACTAGCGGGAGAAGGGAGCAGTTCTTC.

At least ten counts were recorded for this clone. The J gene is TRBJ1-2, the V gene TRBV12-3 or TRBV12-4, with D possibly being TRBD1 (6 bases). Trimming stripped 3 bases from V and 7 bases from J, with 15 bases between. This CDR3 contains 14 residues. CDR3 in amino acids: CASSLGGARSGYTF. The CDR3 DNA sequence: TGTGCCAGCAGTTTGGGGGGGGCGCGTTCTGGCTACACCTTC.

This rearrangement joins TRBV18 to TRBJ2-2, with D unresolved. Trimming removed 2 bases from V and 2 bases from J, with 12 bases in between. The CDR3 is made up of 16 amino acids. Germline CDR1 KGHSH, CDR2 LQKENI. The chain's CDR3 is CASSPSLDFNTGELFF. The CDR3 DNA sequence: TGTGCCAGCTCACCATCGTTGGATTTTAACACCGGGGAGCTGTTTTTT. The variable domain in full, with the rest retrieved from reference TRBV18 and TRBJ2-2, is NAGVMQNPRHLVRRRGQEARLRCSPMKGHSHVYWYRQLPEEGLKFMVYLQKENIIDESGMPKERFSAEFPKEGPSILRIQQVVRGDSAAYFCASSPSLDFNTGELFFGEGSRLTVL.

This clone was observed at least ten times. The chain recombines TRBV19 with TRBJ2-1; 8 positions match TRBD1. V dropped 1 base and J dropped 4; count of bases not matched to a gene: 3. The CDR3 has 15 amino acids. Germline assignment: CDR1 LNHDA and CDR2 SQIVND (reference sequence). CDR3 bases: TGTGCCAGTAGTATAGCGGGACAGGTATACAATGAGCAGTTCTTC. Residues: CASSIAGQVYNEQFF.

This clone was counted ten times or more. CDR3 sequence: CSAKTSSTYEQYF. Here the CDR3 DNA reads TGCAGTGCTAAAACTAGTTCTACCTACGAGCAGTACTTC. V is TRBV20-1 and J is TRBJ2-7; possible D gene TRBD2, 5 bases. Deletions cut 4 bases from V and 2 bases from J, with 12 bases between. This CDR3 region has 13 residues. CDR1 is DFQATT, CDR2 SNEGSKA, per germline (reference sequence).

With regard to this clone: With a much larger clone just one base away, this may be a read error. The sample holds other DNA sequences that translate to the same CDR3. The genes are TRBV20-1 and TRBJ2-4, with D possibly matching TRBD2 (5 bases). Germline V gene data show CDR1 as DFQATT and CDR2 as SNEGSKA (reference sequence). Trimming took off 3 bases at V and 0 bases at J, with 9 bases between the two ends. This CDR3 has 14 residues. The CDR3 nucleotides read TGCAGTGCTAGCGACTACCTAGCCAAAAACATTCAGTACTTC. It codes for CSASDYLAKNIQYF.

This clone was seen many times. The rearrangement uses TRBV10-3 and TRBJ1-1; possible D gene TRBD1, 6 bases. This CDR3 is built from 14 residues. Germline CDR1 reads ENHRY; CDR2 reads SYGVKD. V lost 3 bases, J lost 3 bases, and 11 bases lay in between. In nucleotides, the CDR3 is TGTGCCATCAGTGATGCAGGGGTCGACACTGAAGCTTTCTTT. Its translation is CAISDAGVDTEAFF.

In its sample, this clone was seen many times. The CDR3 sequence: CASSYSGLGQGSYEQYF. CDR3 DNA sequence: TGTGCCAGCAGTTACTCGGGGTTGGGACAGGGTTCCTACGAGCAGTACTTC. The chain carries TRBV6-6 and TRBJ2-7, with 9 bases aligning to TRBD1. Per the germline V gene, CDR1 is MNHNY and CDR2 is SVGAGI (reference sequence). Germline trimming cut 0 bases from V and 1 base from J; bases unmatched to any gene: 7. CDR3 length: 17 amino acids.

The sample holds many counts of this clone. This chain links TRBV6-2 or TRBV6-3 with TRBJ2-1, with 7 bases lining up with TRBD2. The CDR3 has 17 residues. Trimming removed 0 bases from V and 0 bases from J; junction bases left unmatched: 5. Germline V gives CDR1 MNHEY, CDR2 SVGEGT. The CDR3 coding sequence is TGTGCCAGCAGTTACTCTGGTGGGAGGGCCTCCTACAATGAGCAGTTCTTC. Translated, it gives CASSYSGGRASYNEQFF.

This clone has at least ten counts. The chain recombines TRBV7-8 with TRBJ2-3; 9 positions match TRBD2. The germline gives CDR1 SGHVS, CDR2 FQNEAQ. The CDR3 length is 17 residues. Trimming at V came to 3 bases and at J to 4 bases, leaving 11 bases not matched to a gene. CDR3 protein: CASSFGFAGGTPDTQYF. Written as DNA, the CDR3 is TGTGCCAGCAGCTTCGGCTTCGCGGGAGGGACCCCAGATACGCAGTATTTT.

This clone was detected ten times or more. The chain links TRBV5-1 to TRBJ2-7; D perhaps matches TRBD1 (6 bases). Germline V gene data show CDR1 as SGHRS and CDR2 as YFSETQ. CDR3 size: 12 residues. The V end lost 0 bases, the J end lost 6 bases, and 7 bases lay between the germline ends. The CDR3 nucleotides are TGCGCCAGCAGCTTGGAGGGGGTCGAGCAGTACTTC. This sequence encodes CASSLEGVEQYF.

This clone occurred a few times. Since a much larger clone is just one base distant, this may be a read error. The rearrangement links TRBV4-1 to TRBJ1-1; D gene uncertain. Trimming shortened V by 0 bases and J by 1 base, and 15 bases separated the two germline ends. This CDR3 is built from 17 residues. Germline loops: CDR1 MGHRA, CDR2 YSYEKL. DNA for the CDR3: TGCGCCAGCAGCCAAGACGCGGGGAGCATTAAGAACACTGAAGCTTTCTTT. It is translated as CASSQDAGSIKNTEAFF.

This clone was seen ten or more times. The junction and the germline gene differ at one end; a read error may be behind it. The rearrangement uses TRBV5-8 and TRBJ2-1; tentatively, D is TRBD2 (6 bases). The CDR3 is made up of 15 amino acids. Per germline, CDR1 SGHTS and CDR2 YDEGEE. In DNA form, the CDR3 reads TGTGCCAGCAGCTTCGGGGGAGGCCCCTACAATGGGCAGTTCTTC. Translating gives CASSFGGGPYNGQFF.

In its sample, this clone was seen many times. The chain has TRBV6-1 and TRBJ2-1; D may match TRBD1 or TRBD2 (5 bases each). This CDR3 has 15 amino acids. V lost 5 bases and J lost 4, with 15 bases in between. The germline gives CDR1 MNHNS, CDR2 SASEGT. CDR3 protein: CASSYEGRGYNEQFF. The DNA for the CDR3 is TGTGCCAGCAGTTACGAGGGGCGCGGGTACAATGAGCAGTTCTTC.